Listed below are T cell receptor beta chains from one sample, sequenced in a study of T cell responses to AZD1222 COVID-19 vaccine. Profiled with immunoSEQ multiplex PCR; TCRdb holds only in-frame clones, not every one. The sample comprises about 83,000 clones, roughly 90% of which are singletons, and 4.7% rests with the top ten. Sequenced material: peripheral blood, taken on day 0 of MenACWY control vaccination. These receptors were obtained from an adult in good health. Both conserved end residues are part of each CDR3. A D gene is named only where the DNA matches it firmly. Clone size is stated in some rows and not others, as once, few, many or a class when expanded.

clone_size d_call j_call v_call cdr3_nt cdr3_aa
- - TRBJ1-3 TRBV10-3 TGTGCCACCCTGCAGGGAGAGGATGGAAACACCATATATTTT CATLQGEDGNTIYF
- - TRBJ2-3 TRBV5-6 TGTGCCAGCAGCTCCTTCGCGGTCTGGGACACAGATACGCAGTATTTT CASSSFAVWDTDTQYF
few - TRBJ2-7 TRBV7-9 TGTGCCAGCAGCTCTGCGCGGGGAACACTTCTCGAGCAGTACTTC CASSSARGTLLEQYF
- TRBD1 TRBJ1-1 TRBV28 TGTGCCAGCACCAGGGACAGGCAAGCTTTCTTT CASTRDRQAFF
- - TRBJ1-1 TRBV7-6 TGTGCCAGCAGCTTAGAAAGCTACACTGAAGCTTTCTTT CASSLESYTEAFF
- TRBD2 TRBJ2-3 TRBV9 TGTGCCAGCAGGGTAGCGGGAGATGGCACAGATACGCAGTATTTT CASRVAGDGTDTQYF
- - TRBJ2-2 TRBV14 TGTGCCAGCAGCCAAGTGGGGGCCGGGGAGCTGTTTTTT CASSQVGAGELFF
once - TRBJ1-1 TRBV30 TGTGCCTGGAGTGATCTTCGGGCCGGAACAGATCAGAAAGCTTTCTTT CAWSDLRAGTDQKAFF
- - TRBJ1-1 TRBV5-6 TGTGCCAGCAGCTTGGAAGGTCCGGGACCGGCTTTCTTT CASSLEGPGPAFF
- - TRBJ2-7 TRBV18 TGTGCCAGCTCACCAGGAGAATTGTCAGGCCACGAGCAGTACTTC CASSPGELSGHEQYF
- - TRBJ1-1 TRBV7-9 TGTGCCAGCAGCTTAGCCCGCTTCACTGAAGCTTTCTTT CASSLARFTEAFF
- - TRBJ2-7 TRBV2 TGTGCCAGCAGTGAAACGGGCCACGAGCAGTACTTC CASSETGHEQYF
- - TRBJ1-1 TRBV5-6 TGTGCCAGCAGCAGGGCGAGCACTGAAGCTTTCTTT CASSRASTEAFF
- - TRBJ1-3 TRBV19 TGTGCCAGTAGTAACTCCGACGTGAGCTCTGGAAACACCATATATTTT CASSNSDVSSGNTIYF
- TRBD1 TRBJ2-7 TRBV24-1 TGTGCCACCAGTGATTTCAGACAGGGAAAAGGGAGCGAGCAGTACTTC CATSDFRQGKGSEQYF
once TRBD1 TRBJ2-1 TRBV29-1 TGCAGCGGTGACAGGGCAGGGGAGCAGTTCTTC CSGDRAGEQFF
- - TRBJ2-1 TRBV7-3 TGTGCCAGCAGCTGGCCCGCGGGTCATGAGCAGTTCTTC CASSWPAGHEQFF
- - TRBJ1-1 TRBV28 TGTGCCAGCAGTTTATGGGGCGAGGGCAGGGTCAACACTGAAGCTTTCTTT CASSLWGEGRVNTEAFF
- - TRBJ1-2 TRBV4-1 TGCGCCAGCAGCCAAGTGGAGGGGATCAGGAAGGACTATGGCTACACCTTC CASSQVEGIRKDYGYTF
once - TRBJ2-1 TRBV28 TGTGCCAGCAGTTTAAGCCTAGGAGGGTACAATGAGCAGTTCTTC CASSLSLGGYNEQFF
- - TRBJ2-1 TRBV7-9 TGTGCCAGCAGCTTAATAACCGTGGGTGAGCAGTTCTTC CASSLITVGEQFF
- - TRBJ2-1 TRBV6-2/TRBV6-3 TGTGCCAGCAGTTACGGGCTAGACTACAATGAGCAGTTCTTC CASSYGLDYNEQFF
- TRBD1 TRBJ1-1 TRBV18 TGTGCCAGCTCTCGGGACAGGGGGAACACTGAAGCTTTCTTT CASSRDRGNTEAFF
- - TRBJ2-7 TRBV5-4 TGTGCCAGCAGCTTGGGAGGGGACTCCTACGAGCAGTACTTC CASSLGGDSYEQYF
- - TRBJ2-2 TRBV6-6 TGTGCCAGCAGTTATGGGCAGGTAGACGGGGAGCTGTTTTTT CASSYGQVDGELFF
- - TRBJ2-1 TRBV29-1 TGCAGCGTGTTGGGGGGCTCCTACAATGAGCAGTTCTTC CSVLGGSYNEQFF
once TRBD2 TRBJ2-7 TRBV6-6 TGTGCCAGCAGTCAAAAGGCCCCCCGACTAGCGGATACCTACGAGCAGTACTTC CASSQKAPRLADTYEQYF